The clone carrying this TCR beta chain was observed many times. This sample is drawn from a study of Graves' ophthalmopathy and Graves' hyperthyroidism. RNA transcripts provided the template for amplifying TCR beta CDR3 regions. Second-round multiplex PCR came after a first-round RT-PCR that employed HTBI primers. TCRdb re-called the multiplex PCR reads with MiXCR, one entry per CDR3 protein. The table records roughly 50,000 distinct CDR3 sequences, approximately 50% of them present only once. This CDR3 contains 14 residues. J gave up 3 bases and V 3 bases, and 5 bases lay outside the gene matches. The germline gives CDR1 SQVTM, CDR2 ANQGSEA.

This chain uses TRBV29-1 with TRBJ1-1; 9 bases are a match to TRBD1. This clonotype originated in an adult woman with Graves' ophthalmopathy. Sequenced sample: peripheral blood. DNA for the CDR3: TGCAGCGTTGATGGGACAGGGAGGGACACTGAAGCTTTCTTT. Its translation is CSVDGTGRDTEAFF. The full variable domain, completed using reference TRBV29-1 and TRBJ1-1, is SAVISQKPSRDICQRGTSLTIQCQVDSQVTMMFWYRQQPGQSLTLIATANQGSEATYESGFVIDKFPISRPNLTFSTLTVSNMSPEDSSIYLCSVDGTGRDTEAFFGQGTRLTVV.